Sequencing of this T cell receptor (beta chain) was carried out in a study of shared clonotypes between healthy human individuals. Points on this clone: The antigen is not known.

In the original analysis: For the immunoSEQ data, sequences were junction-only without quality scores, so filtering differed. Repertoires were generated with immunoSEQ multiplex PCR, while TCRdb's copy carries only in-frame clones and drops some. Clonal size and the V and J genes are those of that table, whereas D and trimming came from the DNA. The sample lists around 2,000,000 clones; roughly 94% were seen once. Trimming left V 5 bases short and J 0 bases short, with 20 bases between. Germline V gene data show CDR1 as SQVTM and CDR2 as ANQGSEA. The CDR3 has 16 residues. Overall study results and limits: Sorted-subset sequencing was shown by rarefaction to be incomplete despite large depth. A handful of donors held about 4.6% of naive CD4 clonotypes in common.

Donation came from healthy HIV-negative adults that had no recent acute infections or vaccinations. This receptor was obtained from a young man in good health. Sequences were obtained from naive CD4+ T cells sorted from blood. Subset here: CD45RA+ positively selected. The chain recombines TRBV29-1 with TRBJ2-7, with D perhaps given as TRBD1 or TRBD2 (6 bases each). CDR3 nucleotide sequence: TGCAGCGTTCGGGGGCAACCCCAGCAGAGCTCCTACGAGCAGTACTTC. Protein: CSVRGQPQQSSYEQYF.